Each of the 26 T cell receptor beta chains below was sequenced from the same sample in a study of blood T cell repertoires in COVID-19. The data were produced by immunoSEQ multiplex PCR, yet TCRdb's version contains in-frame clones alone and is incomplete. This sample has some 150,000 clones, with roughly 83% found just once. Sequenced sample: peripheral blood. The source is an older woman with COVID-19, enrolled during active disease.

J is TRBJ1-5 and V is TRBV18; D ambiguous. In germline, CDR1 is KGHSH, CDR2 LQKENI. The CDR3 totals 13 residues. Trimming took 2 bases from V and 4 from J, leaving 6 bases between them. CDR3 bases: TGTGCCAGCTCACCAGAGCCGAATCAGCCCCAGCATTTT. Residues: CASSPEPNQPQHF.

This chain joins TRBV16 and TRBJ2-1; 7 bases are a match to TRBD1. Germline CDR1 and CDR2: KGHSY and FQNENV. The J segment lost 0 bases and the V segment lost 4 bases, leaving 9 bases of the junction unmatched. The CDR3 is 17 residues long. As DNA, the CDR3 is TGTGCCAGCAGCCCTAGGACAGGAAGGGGCTCCTACAATGAGCAGTTCTTC. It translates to CASSPRTGRGSYNEQFF.

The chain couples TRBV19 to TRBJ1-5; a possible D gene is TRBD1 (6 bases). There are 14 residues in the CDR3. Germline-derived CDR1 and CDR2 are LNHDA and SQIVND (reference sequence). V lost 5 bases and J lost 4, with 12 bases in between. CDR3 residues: CASSLQGWNQPQHF. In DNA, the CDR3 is TGTGCCAGTAGTCTTCAGGGGTGGAATCAGCCCCAGCATTTT.

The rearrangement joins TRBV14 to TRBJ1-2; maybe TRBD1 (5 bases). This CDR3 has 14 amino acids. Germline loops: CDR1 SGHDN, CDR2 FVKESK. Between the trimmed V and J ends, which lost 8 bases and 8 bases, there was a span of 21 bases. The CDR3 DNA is TGTGCCAGCGCCGCGGGACTGGCCTCTCGAGGCTACACCTTC. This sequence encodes CASAAGLASRGYTF.

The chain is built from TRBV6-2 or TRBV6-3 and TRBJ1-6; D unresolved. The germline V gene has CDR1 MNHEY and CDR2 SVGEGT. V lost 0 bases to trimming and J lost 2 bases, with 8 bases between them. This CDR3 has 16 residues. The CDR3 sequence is CASSYSDAAYNSPLHF. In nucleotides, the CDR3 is TGTGCCAGCAGTTACTCCGACGCGGCCTATAATTCACCCCTCCACTTT.

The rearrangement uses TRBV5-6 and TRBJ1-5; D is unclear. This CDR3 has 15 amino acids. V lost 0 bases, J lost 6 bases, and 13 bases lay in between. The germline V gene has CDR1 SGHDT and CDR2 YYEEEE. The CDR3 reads CASSLGRAGSQPQHF. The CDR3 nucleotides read TGTGCCAGCAGCTTGGGGCGGGCCGGATCTCAGCCCCAGCATTTT.

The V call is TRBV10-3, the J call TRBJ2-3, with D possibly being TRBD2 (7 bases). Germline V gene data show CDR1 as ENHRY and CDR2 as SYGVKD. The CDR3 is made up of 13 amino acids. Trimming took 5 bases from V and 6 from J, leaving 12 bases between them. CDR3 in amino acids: CAISTGTKDTQYF. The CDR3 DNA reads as TGTGCCATCAGTACAGGGACTAAGGATACGCAGTATTTT.

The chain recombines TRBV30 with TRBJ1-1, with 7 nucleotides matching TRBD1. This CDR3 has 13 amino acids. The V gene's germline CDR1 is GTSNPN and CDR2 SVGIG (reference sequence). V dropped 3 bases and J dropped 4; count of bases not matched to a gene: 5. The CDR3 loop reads CAWSRQGPTEAFF. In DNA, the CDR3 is TGTGCCTGGAGCAGACAGGGCCCCACTGAAGCTTTCTTT.

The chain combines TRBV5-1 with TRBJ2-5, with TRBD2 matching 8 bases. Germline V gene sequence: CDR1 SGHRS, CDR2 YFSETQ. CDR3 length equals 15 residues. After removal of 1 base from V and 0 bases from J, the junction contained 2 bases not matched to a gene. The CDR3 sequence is CASSLREGYQETQYF. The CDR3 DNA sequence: TGCGCCAGCAGCTTGCGGGAGGGATACCAAGAGACCCAGTACTTC.

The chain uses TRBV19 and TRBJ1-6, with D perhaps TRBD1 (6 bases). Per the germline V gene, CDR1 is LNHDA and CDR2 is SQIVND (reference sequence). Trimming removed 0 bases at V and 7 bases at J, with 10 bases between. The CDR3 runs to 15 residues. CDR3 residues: CASSIETGPNSPLHF. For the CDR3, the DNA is TGTGCCAGTAGTATAGAAACAGGGCCGAATTCACCCCTCCACTTT.

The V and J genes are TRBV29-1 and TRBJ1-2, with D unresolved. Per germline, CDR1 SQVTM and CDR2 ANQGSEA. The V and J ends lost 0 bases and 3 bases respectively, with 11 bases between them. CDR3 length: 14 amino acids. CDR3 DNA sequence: TGCAGCGTTGAAGAAGGTGGTCGGGACTATGGCTACACCTTC. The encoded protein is CSVEEGGRDYGYTF.

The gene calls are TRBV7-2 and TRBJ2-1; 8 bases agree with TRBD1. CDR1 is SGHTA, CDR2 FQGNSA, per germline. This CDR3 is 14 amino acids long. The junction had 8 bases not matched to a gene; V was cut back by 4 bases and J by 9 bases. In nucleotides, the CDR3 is TGTGCCAGCAGCTCCCGACAGGGGAGAGTTGAGCAGTTCTTC. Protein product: CASSSRQGRVEQFF.

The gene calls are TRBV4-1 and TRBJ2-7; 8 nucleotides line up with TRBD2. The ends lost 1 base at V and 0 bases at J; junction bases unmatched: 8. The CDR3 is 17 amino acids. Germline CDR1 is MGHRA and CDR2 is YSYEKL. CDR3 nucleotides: TGCGCCAGCAGCCAAGGGCTAGCGGGCTTTGTCTCCTACGAGCAGTACTTC. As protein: CASSQGLAGFVSYEQYF.

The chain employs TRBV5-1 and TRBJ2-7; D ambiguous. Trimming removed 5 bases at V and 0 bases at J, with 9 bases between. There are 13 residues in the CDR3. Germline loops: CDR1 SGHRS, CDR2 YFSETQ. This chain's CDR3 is CASSIGASYEQYF. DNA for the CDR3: TGCGCCAGCAGTATAGGAGCCTCCTACGAGCAGTACTTC.

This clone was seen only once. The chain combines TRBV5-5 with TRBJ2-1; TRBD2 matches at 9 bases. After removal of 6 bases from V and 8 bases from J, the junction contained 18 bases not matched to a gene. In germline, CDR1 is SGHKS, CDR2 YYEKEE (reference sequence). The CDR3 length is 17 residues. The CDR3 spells CASTTRVGGGVLHEQFF. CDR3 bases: TGTGCCAGCACCACTAGAGTGGGCGGGGGGGTTTTACATGAGCAGTTCTTC.

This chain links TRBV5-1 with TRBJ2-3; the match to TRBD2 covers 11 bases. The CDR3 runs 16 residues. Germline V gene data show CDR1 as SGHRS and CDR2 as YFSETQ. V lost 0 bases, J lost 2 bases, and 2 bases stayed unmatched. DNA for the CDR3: TGCGCCAGCAGCTTGGGGACTAGCGGGCCCACAGATACGCAGTATTTT. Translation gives CASSLGTSGPTDTQYF.

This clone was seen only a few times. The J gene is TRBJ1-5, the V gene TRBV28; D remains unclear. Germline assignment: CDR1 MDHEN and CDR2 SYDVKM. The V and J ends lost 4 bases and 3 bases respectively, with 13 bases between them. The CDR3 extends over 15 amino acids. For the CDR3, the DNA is TGTGCCAGCAGTTATCGATCATCTAACAATCAGCCCCAGCATTTT. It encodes CASSYRSSNNQPQHF.

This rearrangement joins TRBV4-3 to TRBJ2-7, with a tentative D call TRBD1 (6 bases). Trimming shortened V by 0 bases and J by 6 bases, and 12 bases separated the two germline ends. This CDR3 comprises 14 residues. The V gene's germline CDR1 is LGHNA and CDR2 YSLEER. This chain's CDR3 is CASSQDGRGGEQYF. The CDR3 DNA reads TGCGCCAGCAGCCAAGATGGCAGGGGCGGCGAGCAGTACTTC.

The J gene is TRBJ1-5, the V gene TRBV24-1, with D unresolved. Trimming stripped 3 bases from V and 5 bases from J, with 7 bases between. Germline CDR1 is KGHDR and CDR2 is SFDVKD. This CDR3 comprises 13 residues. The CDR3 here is CATSDRRDQPQHF. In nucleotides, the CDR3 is TGTGCCACCAGTGATAGGAGAGATCAGCCCCAGCATTTT.

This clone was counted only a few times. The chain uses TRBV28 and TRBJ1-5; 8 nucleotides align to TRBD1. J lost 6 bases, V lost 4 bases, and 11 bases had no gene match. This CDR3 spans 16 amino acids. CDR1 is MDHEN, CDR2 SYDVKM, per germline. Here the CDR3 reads CASSSDRGGERQPQHF. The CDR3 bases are TGTGCCAGCAGTTCCGACAGGGGAGGGGAGCGTCAGCCCCAGCATTTT.

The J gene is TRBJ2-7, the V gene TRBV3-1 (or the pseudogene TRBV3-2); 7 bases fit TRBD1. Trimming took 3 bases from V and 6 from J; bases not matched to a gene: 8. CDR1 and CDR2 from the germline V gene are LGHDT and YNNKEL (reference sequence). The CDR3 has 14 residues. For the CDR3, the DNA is TGTGCCAGCAGCCAGGATATGGCAGGGGGCGAGCAGTACTTC. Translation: CASSQDMAGGEQYF.

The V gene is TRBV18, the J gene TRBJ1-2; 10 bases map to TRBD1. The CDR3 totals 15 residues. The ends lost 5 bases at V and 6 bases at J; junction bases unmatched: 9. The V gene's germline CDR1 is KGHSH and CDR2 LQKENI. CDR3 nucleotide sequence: TGTGCCAGCTCAACGGACCGAGACAGGGGGCATGGCTACACCTTC. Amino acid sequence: CASSTDRDRGHGYTF.

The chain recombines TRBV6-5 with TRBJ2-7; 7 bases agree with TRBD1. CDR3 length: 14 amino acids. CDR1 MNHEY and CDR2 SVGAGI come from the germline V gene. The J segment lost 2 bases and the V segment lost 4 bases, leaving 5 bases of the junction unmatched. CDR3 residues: CASSSRDSAYEQYF. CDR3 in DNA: TGTGCCAGCAGTTCCAGGGACAGCGCCTACGAGCAGTACTTC.

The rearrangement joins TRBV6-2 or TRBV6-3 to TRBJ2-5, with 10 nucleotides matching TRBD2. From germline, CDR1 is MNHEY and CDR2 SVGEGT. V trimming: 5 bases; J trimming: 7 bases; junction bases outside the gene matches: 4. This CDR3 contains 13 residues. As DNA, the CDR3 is TGTGCCAGCAGTACCAGCGGGGGGGGGACCCAGTACTTC. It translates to CASSTSGGGTQYF.

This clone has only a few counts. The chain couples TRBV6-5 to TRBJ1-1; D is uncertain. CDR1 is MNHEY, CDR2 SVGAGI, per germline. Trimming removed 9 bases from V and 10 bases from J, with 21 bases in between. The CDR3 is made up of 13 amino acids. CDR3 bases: TGTGCCAGTCGGCTGTCACGAGGGTCTGCAGCTTTCTTT. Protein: CASRLSRGSAAFF.

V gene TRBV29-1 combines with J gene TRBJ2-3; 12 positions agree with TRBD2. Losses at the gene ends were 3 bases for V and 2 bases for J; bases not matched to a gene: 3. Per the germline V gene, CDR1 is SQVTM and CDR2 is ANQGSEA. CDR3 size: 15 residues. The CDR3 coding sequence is TGCAGCGTTGATGCTAGCGGGGGGGTCACAGATACGCAGTATTTT. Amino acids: CSVDASGGVTDTQYF.